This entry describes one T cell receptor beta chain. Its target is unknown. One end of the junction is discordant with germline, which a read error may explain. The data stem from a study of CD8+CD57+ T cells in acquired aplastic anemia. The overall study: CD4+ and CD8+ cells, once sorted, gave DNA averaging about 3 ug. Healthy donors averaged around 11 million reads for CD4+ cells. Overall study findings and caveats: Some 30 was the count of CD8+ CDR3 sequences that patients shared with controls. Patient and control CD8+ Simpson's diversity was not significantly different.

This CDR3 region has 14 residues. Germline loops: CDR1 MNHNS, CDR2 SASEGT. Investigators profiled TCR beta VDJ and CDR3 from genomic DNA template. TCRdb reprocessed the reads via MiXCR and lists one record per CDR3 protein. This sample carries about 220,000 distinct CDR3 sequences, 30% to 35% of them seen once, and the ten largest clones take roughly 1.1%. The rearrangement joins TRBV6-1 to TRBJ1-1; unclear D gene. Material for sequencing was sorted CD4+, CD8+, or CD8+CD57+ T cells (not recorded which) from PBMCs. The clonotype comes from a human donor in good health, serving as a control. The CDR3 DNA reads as TGTGTCAGCAGTCCTTACGTGGAGGGTACTGAAGCTTTCTTT. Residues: CVSSPYVEGTEAFF.